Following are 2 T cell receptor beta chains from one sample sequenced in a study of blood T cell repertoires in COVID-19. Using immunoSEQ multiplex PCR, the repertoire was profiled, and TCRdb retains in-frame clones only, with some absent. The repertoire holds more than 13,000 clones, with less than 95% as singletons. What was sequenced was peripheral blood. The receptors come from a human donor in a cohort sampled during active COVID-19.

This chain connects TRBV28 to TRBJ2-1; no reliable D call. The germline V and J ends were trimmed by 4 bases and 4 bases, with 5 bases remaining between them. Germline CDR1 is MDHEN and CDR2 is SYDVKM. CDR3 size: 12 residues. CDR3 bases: TGTGCCAGCAGTTCCTATTACAATGAGCAGTTCTTC. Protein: CASSSYYNEQFF.

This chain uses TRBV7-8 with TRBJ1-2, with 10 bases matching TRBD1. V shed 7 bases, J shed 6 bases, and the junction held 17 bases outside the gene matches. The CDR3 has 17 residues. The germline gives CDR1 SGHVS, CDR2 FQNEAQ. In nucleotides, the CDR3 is TGTGCCAGCACCAAAGCTCAGACAGGGGGCAGGGAAAATGGCTACACCTTC. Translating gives CASTKAQTGGRENGYTF.